These 9 T cell receptor beta chains share one sample of origin, sequenced in a study of blood T cell repertoires in COVID-19. TCRdb's copy holds only in-frame clones and misses some; the assay was immunoSEQ multiplex PCR. This table holds 50,000 to 70,000 clones, 75% to 95% found once. The sample comprised peripheral blood. The receptors come from a human donor with active COVID-19. The donor label of this sample is uncertain.

The chain has TRBV9 and TRBJ1-4, with a tentative D call TRBD1 (5 bases). Germline assignment: CDR1 SGDLS and CDR2 YYNGEE. The length of the CDR3 is 16 residues. V lost 4 bases and J lost 4, with 17 bases in between. CDR3 in amino acids: CASSLSGGPDNEKLFF. The CDR3 DNA is TGTGCCAGCAGCCTCTCGGGGGGTCCGGATAATGAAAAACTGTTTTTT.

This clone appeared a single time. The gene calls are TRBV7-3 and TRBJ2-7; 7 bases map to TRBD2. J was trimmed by 9 bases and V by 2 bases; bases with no gene match: 7. The germline V gene encodes CDR1 SGHTA and CDR2 FQGTGA. There are 13 residues in the CDR3. In nucleotides, the CDR3 is TGTGCCAGCAGCTTAGAGCGGGACGCACCGCAGTACTTC. Translated, it gives CASSLERDAPQYF.

The J gene is TRBJ2-5, the V gene TRBV18; D ambiguous. Germline V gives CDR1 KGHSH, CDR2 LQKENI. The CDR3 covers 13 residues. Trimming left V 3 bases short and J 2 bases short, with 7 bases between. The CDR3 spells CASSPQNQETQYF. The CDR3 bases are TGTGCCAGCTCACCGCAGAATCAAGAGACCCAGTACTTC.

The chain is built from TRBV25-1 and TRBJ2-7; D is possibly TRBD1 (7 bases). The germline V and J ends were trimmed by 6 bases and 3 bases, with 12 bases remaining between them. Germline V gene sequence: CDR1 MGHDK, CDR2 SYGVNS. This CDR3 has 13 amino acids. The CDR3 protein is CASRNRGGYEQYF. DNA for the CDR3: TGTGCCAGCAGAAACAGGGGAGGCTACGAGCAGTACTTC.

The chain joins TRBV3-1 (or the pseudogene TRBV3-2) to TRBJ2-5, with D possibly matching TRBD2 (7 bases). Germline CDR1 and CDR2: LGHDT and YNNKEL (reference sequence). The CDR3 totals 14 residues. Trimming shortened V by 8 bases and J by 1 base, and 14 bases separated the two germline ends. The chain's CDR3 is CASSVRGGQETQYF. The DNA of the CDR3 is TGTGCCAGCTCGGTGAGGGGGGGCCAAGAGACCCAGTACTTC.

The DNA of the CDR3 is TGCGCCAGCAGCCAAGAAGAGTACAGGGTTCATGGCTACACCTTC. It codes for CASSQEEYRVHGYTF. V is TRBV4-1 and J is TRBJ1-2; TRBD1 might be the D (6 bases). V was shortened by 0 bases and J by 6 bases, with 14 bases between the two germline ends. The V gene's germline CDR1 is MGHRA and CDR2 YSYEKL. This CDR3 is built from 15 residues.

This chain joins TRBV6-5 and TRBJ2-1; 9 bases fit TRBD1. The CDR3 length is 14 residues. Germline CDR1 and CDR2: MNHEY and SVGAGI. The junction had 6 bases not matched to a gene; V was cut back by 6 bases and J by 6 bases. In DNA form, the CDR3 reads TGTGCCAGCAGCAAACAGGGGGCGGGCAATGAGCAGTTCTTC. Protein: CASSKQGAGNEQFF.

This rearrangement joins TRBV4-1 to TRBJ2-1, with D possibly matching TRBD2 (5 bases). Germline V lookup: CDR1 MGHRA, CDR2 YSYEKL. The CDR3 runs 16 residues. V lost 4 bases to trimming and J lost 7 bases, with 20 bases between them. The CDR3 region is CASSPPRVAILNEQFF. CDR3 in DNA: TGCGCCAGCAGCCCGCCAAGGGTAGCGATATTAAATGAGCAGTTCTTC.

V is TRBV7-9 and J is TRBJ2-2, with no clear D. The CDR3 loop spans 15 amino acids. Germline CDR1 SEHNR, CDR2 FQNEAQ (reference sequence). Trimming took 3 bases from V and 2 from J, leaving 10 bases between them. Here the CDR3 DNA reads TGTGCCAGCAGCTTTCCTTTCCCCAACACCGGGGAGCTGTTTTTT. Its protein is CASSFPFPNTGELFF.